The 29 T cell receptor beta chains in this list originate from one sample, sequenced in a study of Ad26.COV2.S vaccination and SARS-CoV-2 variants. Noted treatment: around 19 received Ad26.COV2.S at low or high dose, single or two shots; 5 received placebo; per-sample allocation not given. All samples were drawn on day 63, counting from the first vaccine or placebo injection. TCRdb's copy holds only in-frame clones and misses some; the assay was immunoSEQ multiplex PCR. Among about half a million clones listed, nearly 90% were seen once. The specimen comprised peripheral blood, sampled in a trial of Ad26.COV2.S vaccine versus placebo. These receptors were obtained from a person between 18 and 60 years old who received the Ad26.COV2.S COVID-19 vaccine or a placebo.

This chain joins TRBV15 and TRBJ2-1; D might be TRBD1 (6 bases). The CDR3 contains 13 residues. CDR1 is LNHNV, CDR2 YYDKDF, per germline (reference sequence). V gave up 2 bases and J gave up 10 bases, with 12 bases separating them. Here the CDR3 reads CATSRLRDTEQFF. The DNA for the CDR3 is TGTGCCACCAGCAGACTCCGGGACACGGAGCAGTTCTTC.

The chain recombines TRBV2 with TRBJ1-2; tentative D call: TRBD1 (5 bases). Trimming left V 7 bases short and J 6 bases short, with 15 bases between. This CDR3 region has 13 residues. Germline assignment: CDR1 SNHLY and CDR2 FYNNEI. CDR3 in amino acids: CASTYREGDGYTF. The CDR3 DNA reads TGTGCCAGCACTTATCGGGAAGGGGATGGCTACACCTTC.

This clone was seen a single time. The CDR3 sequence: CASSPPWPLYEQYF. The CDR3 coding sequence is TGTGCCAGCTCACCACCGTGGCCGCTCTACGAGCAGTACTTC. The chain carries TRBV18 and TRBJ2-7; no clear D gene. Germline CDR1 KGHSH, CDR2 LQKENI. This CDR3 region has 14 residues. V shed 0 bases and J shed 3 bases, with 9 bases lying between them. Complete variable domain (other parts from reference TRBV18 and TRBJ2-7): NAGVMQNPRHLVRRRGQEARLRCSPMKGHSHVYWYRQLPEEGLKFMVYLQKENIIDESGMPKERFSAEFPKEGPSILRIQQVVRGDSAAYFCASSPPWPLYEQYFGPGTRLTVT.

The chain is built from TRBV6-5 and TRBJ2-1; D unresolved. CDR1 and CDR2 from the germline V gene are MNHEY and SVGAGI. CDR3 length equals 14 residues. With 8 bases removed from V and 1 base from J, the gap between germline ends came to 12 bases. CDR3 in amino acids: CASWTEGSYNEQFF. In DNA, the CDR3 is TGTGCCAGCTGGACGGAAGGATCCTACAATGAGCAGTTCTTC.

J is TRBJ1-1 and V is TRBV19; D unresolved. The V gene's germline CDR1 is LNHDA and CDR2 SQIVND (reference sequence). This CDR3 is 15 amino acids long. Trimming pared 10 bases from V and 4 bases from J, leaving 22 bases between. CDR3 DNA: TGTGCCACCCCGAGCTCGACTTTTCTAAGCACTGAAGCTTTCTTT. It is translated as CATPSSTFLSTEAFF.

The rearrangement joins TRBV5-1 to TRBJ2-7; D is uncertain. The CDR3 consists of 14 residues. Germline CDR1 and CDR2: SGHRS and YFSETQ. With 2 bases removed from V and 4 bases from J, the gap between germline ends came to 13 bases. CDR3 sequence reads: CASSFEESGYEQYF. The DNA for the CDR3 is TGCGCCAGCAGCTTCGAAGAAAGTGGGTACGAGCAGTACTTC.

The V call is TRBV30, the J call TRBJ1-1; 7 bases align to TRBD1. The CDR3 extends over 15 amino acids. V shed 4 bases and J 4 bases; nucleotides not matched to a gene: 12. The germline gives CDR1 GTSNPN, CDR2 SVGIG (reference sequence). CDR3 loop: CAWKAMTGRGTEAFF. The CDR3 region has the DNA TGTGCCTGGAAGGCGATGACAGGGCGAGGCACTGAAGCTTTCTTT.

The J gene is TRBJ2-3, the V gene TRBV6-6; perhaps D is TRBD1 or TRBD2 (5 bases each). V was pared by 6 bases and J by 5 bases, with 21 bases between. Germline V gene data show CDR1 as MNHNY and CDR2 as SVGAGI (reference sequence). The CDR3 totals 16 residues. For the CDR3, the DNA is TGTGCCAGCAGCAACCCACGGGGCTCCCCGAAAGATACGCAGTATTTT. Amino acid sequence: CASSNPRGSPKDTQYF.

V and J are TRBV13 and TRBJ2-3, with TRBD2 matching 12 bases. V gave up 1 base and J gave up 3 bases; unmatched junction bases: 2. This CDR3 comprises 16 residues. Germline V gene sequence: CDR1 PRHDT, CDR2 FYEKMQ (reference sequence). CDR3 protein: CASSLASGGDTDTQYF. Written as DNA, the CDR3 is TGTGCCAGCAGCTTAGCTAGCGGGGGGGATACAGATACGCAGTATTTT.

The chain recombines TRBV5-1 with TRBJ2-3, with TRBD2 matching over 8 bases. The CDR3 has 14 residues. Germline CDR1 SGHRS, CDR2 YFSETQ. V dropped 7 bases and J dropped 4; count of bases not matched to a gene: 8. This chain's CDR3 is CASGAGGLADTQYF. The CDR3 DNA reads as TGCGCCAGCGGGGCGGGAGGTCTGGCAGATACGCAGTATTTT.

V is TRBV28 and J is TRBJ1-1, with D possibly TRBD1 on 5 matching bases. Germline CDR1 reads MDHEN; CDR2 reads SYDVKM. Deletions cut 3 bases from V and 9 bases from J, with 17 bases between. The CDR3 loop spans 14 amino acids. The DNA of the CDR3 is TGTGCCAGCAGTTTCGGGGACCTTTTAGGGCAAGCTTTCTTT. Protein: CASSFGDLLGQAFF. The full variable domain, in which reference TRBV28 and TRBJ1-1 provide the parts outside the CDR3, is DVKVTQSSRYLVKRTGEKVFLECVQDMDHENMFWYRQDPGLGLRLIYFSYDVKMKEKGDIPEGYSVSREKKERFSLILESASTNQTSMYLCASSFGDLLGQAFFGQGTRLTVV.

The chain is built from TRBV15 and TRBJ2-7; no clear D. Germline lookup yields CDR1 LNHNV and CDR2 YYDKDF (reference sequence). The CDR3 contains 15 residues. Trimming removed 0 bases at V and 3 bases at J, with 12 bases between. The CDR3 here is CATSREISGNYEQYF. The CDR3 region has the DNA TGTGCCACCAGCAGAGAGATATCGGGTAACTACGAGCAGTACTTC.

The rearrangement links TRBV28 to TRBJ2-6; D is uncertain. Germline V gives CDR1 MDHEN, CDR2 SYDVKM. This CDR3 has 14 residues. Trimming cost V 4 bases and J 0 bases, with 4 bases left between them. The CDR3 DNA reads TGTGCCAGCAGTTACAGCTCTGGGGCCAACGTCCTGACTTTC. It yields the protein CASSYSSGANVLTF.

This clone was seen a single time. The rearrangement links TRBV2 to TRBJ2-1; 7 bases map to TRBD2. The J segment lost 0 bases and the V segment lost 4 bases, leaving 9 bases of the junction unmatched. Germline lookup yields CDR1 SNHLY and CDR2 FYNNEI. The CDR3 runs to 17 residues. The CDR3 sequence: CASSGLTGGSSYNEQFF. CDR3 nucleotide sequence: TGTGCCAGCAGTGGGTTGACGGGGGGAAGCTCCTACAATGAGCAGTTCTTC.

This clone has just one count. This chain links TRBV11-2 with TRBJ1-6; D call uncertain. V was clipped by 0 bases and J by 8 bases, with 2 bases between them. CDR1 and CDR2 from the germline V gene are SGHAT and FQNNGV. The CDR3 sequence is 12 residues long. This CDR3 reads CASSLDYSPLHF. Written as DNA, the CDR3 is TGTGCCAGCAGCTTAGATTATTCACCCCTCCACTTT.

This rearrangement joins TRBV24-1 to TRBJ2-1, with 13 bases lining up with TRBD2. This CDR3 has 15 residues. Germline CDR1 and CDR2: KGHDR and SFDVKD. The trim removed 6 bases at V and 6 bases at J, leaving 4 bases unmatched. CDR3 protein: CATSRTSGSPNEQFF. The CDR3 DNA follows: TGTGCCACCAGTAGGACTAGCGGGAGTCCCAATGAGCAGTTCTTC.

The chain joins TRBV3-1 (or the pseudogene TRBV3-2) to TRBJ1-4; D is ambiguous. The V gene lost 3 bases and the J gene lost 8 bases, with 10 bases spanning the gap. This CDR3 has 13 residues. Germline V gives CDR1 LGHDT, CDR2 YNNKEL (reference sequence). CDR3 amino acids: CASSQRVVEKLFF. The DNA for the CDR3 is TGTGCCAGCAGCCAGAGGGTGGTGGAAAAACTGTTTTTT.

V is TRBV10-3 and J is TRBJ2-4, with D uncertain. This CDR3 is built from 15 residues. Germline-derived CDR1 and CDR2 are ENHRY and SYGVKD. V dropped 2 bases and J dropped 0 bases, with 8 bases sitting between them. This CDR3 is CAISEGGIAKNIQYF. For the CDR3, the DNA is TGTGCCATCAGTGAGGGCGGAATAGCCAAAAACATTCAGTACTTC.

This chain uses TRBV6-2 or TRBV6-3 with TRBJ1-2; tentative D call: TRBD1 (6 bases). The CDR3 totals 16 residues. V was pared by 2 bases and J by 6 bases, with 19 bases between. Germline assignment: CDR1 MNHEY and CDR2 SVGEGT. In DNA form, the CDR3 reads TGTGCCAGCAGTTACACACCAAACAGGGAAGAGGATGGCTACACCTTC. Protein: CASSYTPNREEDGYTF.

In the case of this clone: Other DNA sequences in the sample encode the same CDR3. CDR3 sequence reads: CASSSLYNEQFF. DNA for the CDR3: TGTGCCAGCAGCTCGCTTTACAATGAGCAGTTCTTC. The rearrangement links TRBV7-9 to TRBJ2-1; no definite D call. The CDR3 spans 12 residues. The V end lost 4 bases, the J end lost 4 bases, and 5 bases lay between the germline ends. Germline loops: CDR1 SEHNR, CDR2 FQNEAQ (reference sequence).

The chain recombines TRBV6-2 or TRBV6-3 with TRBJ2-1; possibly TRBD1 for D (5 bases). Deletions cut 2 bases from V and 6 bases from J, with 11 bases between. The CDR3 runs 14 residues. Germline assignment: CDR1 MNHEY and CDR2 SVGEGT. The DNA for the CDR3 is TGTGCCAGCAGTTACAACAGGAGCCCCAATGAGCAGTTCTTC. Translation: CASSYNRSPNEQFF.

The rearrangement uses TRBV30 and TRBJ1-1; D call uncertain. Trimming stripped 6 bases from V and 2 bases from J, with 13 bases between. The CDR3 is 13 amino acids. Germline values: CDR1 GTSNPN, CDR2 SVGIG (reference sequence). The CDR3 sequence is CACSEYRNTEAFF. In DNA, the CDR3 is TGTGCCTGCAGCGAATACCGTAACACTGAAGCTTTCTTT.

The rearrangement joins TRBV7-9 to TRBJ2-2; the D call may be TRBD1 or TRBD2 (5 bases each). The V end was cut by 8 bases, the J end by 5 bases, with 12 bases between. The CDR3 is made up of 13 amino acids. Germline V gene data show CDR1 as SEHNR and CDR2 as FQNEAQ (reference sequence). For the CDR3, the DNA is TGTGCCAGCCGAGGGGATCAGACCGGGGAGCTGTTTTTT. This encodes CASRGDQTGELFF.

V gene TRBV7-8 combines with J gene TRBJ1-4; 7 positions agree with TRBD1. V was pared by 3 bases and J by 6 bases, with 4 bases of the junction left unmatched. This CDR3 region has 14 residues. Germline CDR1 is SGHVS and CDR2 is FQNEAQ. The CDR3 protein is CASSFAGGYEKLFF. CDR3 in DNA: TGTGCCAGCAGCTTCGCAGGGGGGTATGAAAAACTGTTTTTT.

The CDR3 sequence is CASSLVTGTGILPGANVLTF. The CDR3 DNA reads TGCGCCAGCAGCTTGGTGACCGGGACAGGGATCCTCCCTGGGGCCAACGTCCTGACTTTC. V usage is TRBV5-1 and J usage is TRBJ2-6; 9 nucleotides align to TRBD1. The CDR3 runs to 20 residues. V shed 0 bases, J shed 2 bases, and the junction held 12 bases outside the gene matches. Germline CDR1 SGHRS, CDR2 YFSETQ.

The chain carries TRBV4-3 and TRBJ1-6; D uncertain. Deletions cut 0 bases from V and 5 bases from J, with 11 bases between. The CDR3 loop spans 16 amino acids. CDR1 and CDR2 from the germline V gene are LGHNA and YSLEER. CDR3 residues: CASSQDRAGDNSPLHF. In nucleotides, the CDR3 is TGCGCCAGCAGCCAAGATAGGGCAGGAGATAATTCACCCCTCCACTTT.

The rearrangement links TRBV27 to TRBJ1-5; tentatively, D is TRBD1 (5 bases). CDR1 and CDR2 (germline): MNHEY, SMNVEV (reference sequence). Trimming took off 8 bases at V and 7 bases at J, with 21 bases between the two ends. The CDR3 covers 15 residues. CDR3 region: CASSPYGGMGQPQHF. CDR3 sequence (DNA): TGTGCCAGCTCGCCCTACGGGGGGATGGGGCAGCCCCAGCATTTT.

This chain links TRBV19 with TRBJ2-1; TRBD2 agrees at 11 bases. CDR1 and CDR2 (germline): LNHDA, SQIVND (reference sequence). J lost 4 bases, V lost 4 bases, and 3 bases had no gene match. This CDR3 region has 15 residues. Here the CDR3 reads CASSTTSGVYNEQFF. The CDR3 DNA follows: TGTGCCAGTAGTACGACTAGCGGGGTATACAATGAGCAGTTCTTC. The variable domain in full, completed from reference TRBV19 and TRBJ2-1, reads DGGITQSPKYLFRKEGQNVTLSCEQNLNHDAMYWYRQDPGQGLRLIYYSQIVNDFQKGDIAEGYSVSREKKESFPLTVTSAQKNPTAFYLCASSTTSGVYNEQFFGPGTRLTVL.

J is TRBJ2-3 and V is TRBV6-5; D gene ambiguous. CDR3 length: 11 residues. Per germline, CDR1 MNHEY and CDR2 SVGAGI. V was pared by 7 bases and J by 3 bases, with 5 bases between. The CDR3, as DNA: TGTGCCAGCATGTTTACAGATACGCAGTATTTT. Protein sequence: CASMFTDTQYF.